These T cell receptor beta chains were read from a single sample in a study of OX40 agonist ivuxolimab in advanced cancers. Produced via immunoSEQ multiplex PCR; TCRdb's table is partial and in-frame only. This sample has about 53,000 clones, with about four fifths found just once. The material sequenced was CD4+ or CD8+ T cells sorted from blood, taken in a trial of the OX40 agonist ivuxolimab. Source of these receptors: an adult with an advanced solid tumor such as melanoma, head and neck, liver or kidney cancer. Each CDR3 is given with its conserved first and last residue. The D gene is left open where the match is weak. Clone size, where shown, is once, few, many, or a class for clones that have expanded.

CDR3nt	CDR3aa	v_gene	j_gene	d_gene	abundance
TGTGCCAGCAGCGTAGGGCAGGGGGTTGACCAGCCCCAGCATTTT	CASSVGQGVDQPQHF	TRBV9	TRBJ1-5	TRBD1	.
TGTGCCAGCAGTTACTCGTGGGGGGCACGCAATCAGCCCCAGCATTTT	CASSYSWGARNQPQHF	TRBV6-6	TRBJ1-5	.	once
TGTGCCAGCAGCGTAGGAGGGACAGCGAACACCGGGGAGCTGTTTTTT	CASSVGGTANTGELFF	TRBV9	TRBJ2-2	TRBD1	.
TGTGCCAGCAGTGAAAGGATTGGGAGCACGGGAGCTTTCTTT	CASSERIGSTGAFF	TRBV6-1	TRBJ1-1	.	.
TGTGCCAGCAGTGAAAGGATCGCTACGCAGTATTTT	CASSERIATQYF	TRBV6-1	TRBJ2-3	.	.
TGTGCCAGTAGTCTCCAACTAGTAGGGGAGACCCAGTACTTC	CASSLQLVGETQYF	TRBV19	TRBJ2-5	.	.
TGTGCCAGCAGCCAAGCTCTTGCTAGCCCGTCCGCTCTCTCCTACAATGAGCAGTTCTTC	CASSQALASPSALSYNEQFF	TRBV4-2	TRBJ2-1	.	.
TGTGCCAGCAGTTTTCTCGGGGGGGAGGGCTACACCTTC	CASSFLGGEGYTF	TRBV28	TRBJ1-2	.	.
TGTGCCAGCAGCTCCGTCAAGACAGTATTCAGCACAGATACGCAGTATTTT	CASSSVKTVFSTDTQYF	TRBV7-7	TRBJ2-3	.	.
TGTGCCAGCAGCATTGGGTTTAGCAATCAGCCCCAGCATTTT	CASSIGFSNQPQHF	TRBV6-5	TRBJ1-5	.	.
TGTGCCAGCAGCCTGGTCGGGGGGCTCTCCTACGAGCAGTACTTC	CASSLVGGLSYEQYF	TRBV27	TRBJ2-7	.	.
TGCAGCGTTAGGACAGGGCCATACCAAGTCACTGAAGCTTTCTTT	CSVRTGPYQVTEAFF	TRBV29-1	TRBJ1-1	TRBD1	.
TGTGCCAGCAGTGACGGGGGGTTGACTGATGGCTACACCTTC	CASSDGGLTDGYTF	TRBV6-5	TRBJ1-2	.	.
TGTGCCAGCAGCTTAAGGGGTTATAGCAATCAGCCCCAGCATTTT	CASSLRGYSNQPQHF	TRBV7-2	TRBJ1-5	.	.
TGTGCCAGCAGCAACGTCTCCTACGAGCAGTACTTC	CASSNVSYEQYF	TRBV7-2	TRBJ2-7	.	.
TGTGCCAGCCTCCCCTTTACCGGAGGCACCAACACCGGGGAGCTGTTTTTT	CASLPFTGGTNTGELFF	TRBV27	TRBJ2-2	.	.
TGTGCCATCAGTGAGTCTCGAGCCGGCCAGACTAATGAAAAACTGTTTTTT	CAISESRAGQTNEKLFF	TRBV10-3	TRBJ1-4	.	.
TGTGCCAGCAGCTCGGACAGGGCGGGAAACACTGAAGCTTTCTTT	CASSSDRAGNTEAFF	TRBV7-2	TRBJ1-1	TRBD1	.
TGTGCCAGCAGCAGACTAGCGGGAGACTACGAGCAGTACTTC	CASSRLAGDYEQYF	TRBV6-4	TRBJ2-7	TRBD2	once
TGCAGCGTGCAGACGTTGGGTCAGCGGGTAGAGACCCAGTACTTC	CSVQTLGQRVETQYF	TRBV29-1	TRBJ2-5	.	once
TGTGCCAGCAGTTTAAGTGGAGGAGGCACTGAAGCTTTCTTT	CASSLSGGGTEAFF	TRBV28	TRBJ1-1	.	medium-sized
TGTGCCAGCAGCAGCGGTGTAGGCTATGTGGAGACCCAGTACTTC	CASSSGVGYVETQYF	TRBV7-9	TRBJ2-5	.	.
TGTGCCAGCAGTTTAATTGGGACAGGGCAAGAGACCCAGTACTTC	CASSLIGTGQETQYF	TRBV28	TRBJ2-5	TRBD1	once
TGTGCCAGCAGGCGCCTACAGGCGAACACTGAAGCTTTCTTT	CASRRLQANTEAFF	TRBV6-1	TRBJ1-1	.	.
TGTGCCAGCAGCTTAGTACTAGCGGGCGTTGTCGAGCAGTACTTC	CASSLVLAGVVEQYF	TRBV7-2	TRBJ2-7	TRBD2	.
TGCGCCAGCAGCCAAGATATAGGGGCGCATCGTGAAAAACTGTTTTTT	CASSQDIGAHREKLFF	TRBV4-1	TRBJ1-4	.	.
TGTGCCAGTAGTATTGGCGCAGGCGTAAGCTCCTACAATGAGCAGTTCTTC	CASSIGAGVSSYNEQFF	TRBV19	TRBJ2-1	.	.
TGCGCCAGCAGCGGAGCCCCCGGGTGGAACACTGAAGCTTTCTTT	CASSGAPGWNTEAFF	TRBV5-1	TRBJ1-1	.	.
TGTGCCAGCAGGATCGCAGGGCCGGAGACCCAGTACTTC	CASRIAGPETQYF	TRBV25-1	TRBJ2-5	.	once
TGTGCCAGCAGCTTAGTTGGGACTAGCGGGAACGACGAGCAGTACTTC	CASSLVGTSGNDEQYF	TRBV7-2	TRBJ2-7	TRBD2	.
TGTGCCAGCAGCGGTCCAGGGTTGAACGAGCAGTACTTC	CASSGPGLNEQYF	TRBV7-2	TRBJ2-7	.	few
TGTGCCAGCAGCCTTAGGGCACAGCTGAACACTGAAGCTTTCTTT	CASSLRAQLNTEAFF	TRBV11-3	TRBJ1-1	.	.
TGTGCCAGTGGTACAGGGCCAGAGACCCAGTACTTC	CASGTGPETQYF	TRBV6-5	TRBJ2-5	.	.
TGCAGTGCTGGGACAGGAAACACCATATATTTT	CSAGTGNTIYF	TRBV20-1	TRBJ1-3	.	.
TGTGCCAGCAGCTTAGCGCCACTAGCGGGAGTAGGTGGGGCCAACGTCCTGACTTTC	CASSLAPLAGVGGANVLTF	TRBV7-2	TRBJ2-6	TRBD2	.
TGTGCCAGCAGTTATCAAGGACAGGGGTTCCCCTACGAGCAGTACTTC	CASSYQGQGFPYEQYF	TRBV28	TRBJ2-7	TRBD1	few
TGTGCCAGTAGCCCACCTAGCGGGGTCTCCTACGAGCAGTACTTC	CASSPPSGVSYEQYF	TRBV19	TRBJ2-7	TRBD2	medium-sized
TGTGCCAGCAGTGAAGGACTATCTAGCACAGATACGCAGTATTTT	CASSEGLSSTDTQYF	TRBV2	TRBJ2-3	.	.
TGCGCCAGCAGCCGAGGCCAGGGTGGAAACACCATATATTTT	CASSRGQGGNTIYF	TRBV5-1	TRBJ1-3	.	few
TGTGCCAGCAGTAAAACCGACAGGGCCAATGAGCAGTTCTTC	CASSKTDRANEQFF	TRBV6-4	TRBJ2-1	TRBD1	few
TGTGCCAGCAGCCAACACGGCCAGGGTGGTCAGCCCCAGCATTTT	CASSQHGQGGQPQHF	TRBV16	TRBJ1-5	.	once
TGTGCCAGCAGCGCAACAGGGGCGGACACCGGGGAGCTGTTTTTT	CASSATGADTGELFF	TRBV11-3	TRBJ2-2	TRBD1	.
TGTGCCAGCAGTTTATGGTGGCTAGGAGGGTACAATGAGCAGTTCTTC	CASSLWWLGGYNEQFF	TRBV28	TRBJ2-1	.	.
TGTGCCAGCAGCTTCATCGGGGGATCTCGGGGTGAGCAGTTCTTC	CASSFIGGSRGEQFF	TRBV11-2	TRBJ2-1	.	.
TGTGCCAGCAGCTTCGGACTCAAGCTAGATAACTATGGCTACACCTTC	CASSFGLKLDNYGYTF	TRBV7-8	TRBJ1-2	.	.
TGTGCCTGGAGGGTCGGGGGAGGAAACACCATATATTTT	CAWRVGGGNTIYF	TRBV30	TRBJ1-3	.	.
TGTGCCAGCAGTACAGCAGGGGAGCAGTACTTC	CASSTAGEQYF	TRBV6-1	TRBJ2-7	.	.
TGCAGCGTTGGTTTCGACGATAGCAATCAGCCCCAGCATTTT	CSVGFDDSNQPQHF	TRBV29-1	TRBJ1-5	.	.
TGTGCCAGCAGTTCCGCCCAGACTAGCGGGAGGTACGAGCAGTACTTC	CASSSAQTSGRYEQYF	TRBV28	TRBJ2-7	TRBD2	few
TGTGCCAGCAGCAGGTCCGGGGAGCTGTTTTTT	CASSRSGELFF	TRBV4-2	TRBJ2-2	.	.
TGTGCCAGCAGTTTTCCCGCCCCGGGCGGCTACACCTTC	CASSFPAPGGYTF	TRBV28	TRBJ1-2	.	.
TGTGCCTGGTCCGCGGGGGGAACCCCAGATACGCAGTATTTT	CAWSAGGTPDTQYF	TRBV30	TRBJ2-3	TRBD2	once
TGTGCCAGCAGCCAAGGCTCCAGCGGGAGTACCATCCCGTCCCACTTC	CASSQGSSGSTIPSHF	TRBV14	TRBJ2-5	TRBD2	.
TGTGCCAGCAGCGGGGGGACTAGCGACCTTTTAACCTACGAGCAGTACTTC	CASSGGTSDLLTYEQYF	TRBV27	TRBJ2-7	TRBD2	.
TGTGCCAGCAGCTTAAGCCCTAGAAGGGACAATGAGCAGTTCTTC	CASSLSPRRDNEQFF	TRBV7-3	TRBJ2-1	.	few